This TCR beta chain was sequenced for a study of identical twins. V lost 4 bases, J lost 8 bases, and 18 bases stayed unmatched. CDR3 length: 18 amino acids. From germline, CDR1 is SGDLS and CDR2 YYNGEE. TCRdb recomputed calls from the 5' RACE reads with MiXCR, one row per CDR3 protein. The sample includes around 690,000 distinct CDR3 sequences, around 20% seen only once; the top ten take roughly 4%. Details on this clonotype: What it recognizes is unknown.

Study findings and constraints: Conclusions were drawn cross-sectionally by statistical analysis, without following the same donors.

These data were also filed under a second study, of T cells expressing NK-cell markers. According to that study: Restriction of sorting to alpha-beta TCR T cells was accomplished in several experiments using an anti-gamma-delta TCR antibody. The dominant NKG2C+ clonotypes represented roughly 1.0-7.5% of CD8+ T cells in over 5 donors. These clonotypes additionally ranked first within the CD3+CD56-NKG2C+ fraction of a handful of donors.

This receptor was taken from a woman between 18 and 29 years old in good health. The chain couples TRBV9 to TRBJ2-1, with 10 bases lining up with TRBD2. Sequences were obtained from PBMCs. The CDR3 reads CASSPQPASGRPTDEQFF. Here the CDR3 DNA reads TGTGCCAGCAGCCCCCAACCCGCTAGCGGGAGACCCACGGATGAGCAGTTCTTC. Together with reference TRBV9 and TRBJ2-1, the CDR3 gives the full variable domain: DSGVTQTPKHLITATGQRVTLRCSPRSGDLSVYWYQQSLDQGLQFLIQYYNGEERAKGNILERFSAQQFPDLHSELNLSSLELGDSALYFCASSPQPASGRPTDEQFFGPGTRLTVL.